The 22 T cell receptor beta chains below come from one sample, sequenced in a study of shared clonotypes between healthy human individuals. Generated by immunoSEQ multiplex PCR, the TCRdb table keeps only in-frame clones and is missing some. The table includes millions of clones, more than 90% detected once. The sequencing input was naive CD4+ T cells sorted from blood. The subset: CD45RA+ positively selected. The source of these receptors is a man between 18 and 29 years old in good health.

This chain connects TRBV11-2 to TRBJ1-2; D uncertain. This CDR3 has 15 amino acids. In germline, CDR1 is SGHAT, CDR2 FQNNGV. Trimming removed 5 bases from V and 3 bases from J, with 16 bases in between. CDR3 in amino acids: CASSHLRQDDYGYTF. CDR3 bases: TGTGCCAGCAGCCATCTTAGGCAGGACGACTATGGCTACACCTTC.

V is TRBV4-3 and J is TRBJ1-2; 8 bases agree with TRBD1. This CDR3 spans 15 amino acids. V was clipped by 0 bases and J by 7 bases; unmatched bases: 7. Germline loops: CDR1 LGHNA, CDR2 YSLEER. For the CDR3, the DNA is TGCGCCAGCAGCCAAGATCAGCAGGGGGCAGGTGGCTACACCTTC. Its translation is CASSQDQQGAGGYTF.

Notes on this clone: This CDR3 is also generated by other DNA sequences in the sample. V usage is TRBV11-2 and J usage is TRBJ2-3, with TRBD2 matching 10 bases. Germline values: CDR1 SGHAT, CDR2 FQNNGV. The V and J ends lost 3 bases and 2 bases, in that order; junction bases with no gene match: 2. The CDR3 sequence is 15 residues long. Here the CDR3 DNA reads TGTGCCAGCAGCTTGAGCGGGAGGGCCACAGATACGCAGTATTTT. Translated, it gives CASSLSGRATDTQYF. The entire variable domain, with the rest obtained from reference TRBV11-2 and TRBJ2-3, is as follows: EAGVAQSPRYKIIEKRQSVAFWCNPISGHATLYWYQQILGQGPKLLIQFQNNGVVDDSQLPKDRFSAERLKGVDSTLKIQPAKLEDSAVYLCASSLSGRATDTQYFGPGTRLTVL.

Turning to this clone: The identical CDR3 is also encoded by other nucleotide sequences in the sample. V gene TRBV5-1 combines with J gene TRBJ1-5; tentative D call: TRBD1 (6 bases). There are 15 residues in the CDR3. Germline-derived CDR1 and CDR2 are SGHRS and YFSETQ. V was trimmed by 0 bases and J by 6 bases, leaving 13 bases between them. The CDR3 region has the DNA TGCGCCAGCAGCTTGGTTCCGGGGGCGGGTCAGCCCCAGCATTTT. Translated: CASSLVPGAGQPQHF.

The V call is TRBV5-1, the J call TRBJ2-2, with a tentative D call TRBD2 (5 bases). V gave up 2 bases and J gave up 5 bases, with 13 bases separating them. From germline, CDR1 is SGHRS and CDR2 YFSETQ. CDR3 length: 15 residues. This CDR3 is CASSFREGGTGELFF. CDR3 in DNA: TGCGCCAGCAGCTTTCGGGAAGGTGGTACCGGGGAGCTGTTTTTT. The full variable domain, in which reference TRBV5-1 and TRBJ2-2 provide the parts outside the CDR3, is KAGVTQTPRYLIKTRGQQVTLSCSPISGHRSVSWYQQTPGQGLQFLFEYFSETQRNKGNFPGRFSGRQFSNSRSEMNVSTLELGDSALYLCASSFREGGTGELFFGEGSRLTVL.

The chain joins TRBV4-3 to TRBJ1-2; unclear D gene. V lost 3 bases and J 1 base, leaving 9 bases between the germline ends. This CDR3 comprises 14 residues. CDR1 and CDR2 from the germline V gene are LGHNA and YSLEER. The CDR3: CASSQDRHNYGYTF. The CDR3 nucleotides read TGCGCCAGCAGCCAGGACCGGCATAACTATGGCTACACCTTC.

The J gene is TRBJ1-5, the V gene TRBV5-4; TRBD1 matches at 10 bases. There are 16 residues in the CDR3. Germline V gives CDR1 SGHNT, CDR2 YYREEE (reference sequence). Trimming at V came to 5 bases and at J to 3 bases, leaving 8 bases not matched to a gene. The CDR3 spells CASRSGTGDYNQPQHF. CDR3 bases: TGTGCCAGCAGATCCGGGACAGGGGATTACAATCAGCCCCAGCATTTT.

The V call is TRBV7-3, the J call TRBJ2-3; no clear D. Germline V lookup: CDR1 SGHTA, CDR2 FQGTGA. The germline V and J ends were trimmed by 2 bases and 1 base, with 4 bases remaining between them. The CDR3 covers 13 residues. As DNA, the CDR3 is TGTGCCAGCAGCTTAGAAGGCACAGATACGCAGTATTTT. This gives the protein CASSLEGTDTQYF.

The V call is TRBV28, the J call TRBJ1-5, with 8 bases fitting TRBD1. There are 15 residues in the CDR3. CDR1 is MDHEN and CDR2 is SYDVKM in the germline V gene. The trim removed 8 bases at V and 1 base at J, leaving 7 bases unmatched. The CDR3 region is CASYRTGRSNQPQHF. The CDR3 DNA is TGTGCCAGCTACAGGACAGGGCGAAGCAATCAGCCCCAGCATTTT.

The rearrangement joins TRBV9 to TRBJ2-1; 12 positions agree with TRBD2. The V gene's germline CDR1 is SGDLS and CDR2 YYNGEE. V trimming: 4 bases; J trimming: 8 bases; junction bases outside the gene matches: 7. The CDR3 has 15 residues. The CDR3 loop reads CASSPRGLAGYEQFF. The CDR3 DNA sequence: TGTGCCAGCAGCCCAAGAGGACTAGCGGGGTATGAGCAGTTCTTC. The complete variable domain, with remaining parts taken from reference TRBV9 and TRBJ2-1, reads DSGVTQTPKHLITATGQRVTLRCSPRSGDLSVYWYQQSLDQGLQFLIQYYNGEERAKGNILERFSAQQFPDLHSELNLSSLELGDSALYFCASSPRGLAGYEQFFGPGTRLTVL.

The chain uses TRBV10-3 and TRBJ2-1; 7 bases fit TRBD1. The junction had 8 bases not matched to a gene; V was cut back by 6 bases and J by 9 bases. Germline V gives CDR1 ENHRY, CDR2 SYGVKD. The CDR3 runs 13 residues. In nucleotides, the CDR3 is TGTGCCATCAGCACAGACAGGGTTGGTGAGCAGTTCTTC. Its protein is CAISTDRVGEQFF.

The chain couples TRBV7-6 to TRBJ2-1; 7 bases are a match to TRBD1. With V trimmed by 0 bases and J by 10 bases, 3 bases remained unmatched. The germline gives CDR1 SGHVS, CDR2 FNYEAQ. This CDR3 is built from 13 residues. Here the CDR3 DNA reads TGTGCCAGCAGCTTAGCAAAGACAGGGGAGCAGTTCTTC. Its protein product is CASSLAKTGEQFF.

Remarks on this clone: The sample holds other DNA sequences that translate to the same CDR3. The chain employs TRBV5-1 and TRBJ2-3; D remains unclear. The ends were cut back, 2 bases at V and 2 bases at J, with 12 bases in the middle. Germline V gives CDR1 SGHRS, CDR2 YFSETQ. The length of the CDR3 is 15 residues. The CDR3, as DNA: TGCGCCAGCAGCTTATCAGGACCCCCCACAGATACGCAGTATTTT. The encoded protein is CASSLSGPPTDTQYF.

This clone was seen just once. The CDR3 region is CASSLTNRGETQYF. The CDR3 nucleotides are TGTGCCAGCAGTTTAACAAACAGGGGGGAGACCCAGTACTTC. The V and J genes are TRBV27 and TRBJ2-5; 8 positions agree with TRBD1. Germline V lookup: CDR1 MNHEY, CDR2 SMNVEV (reference sequence). Losses at the gene ends were 2 bases for V and 5 bases for J; bases not matched to a gene: 4. The CDR3 has 14 amino acids.

The rearrangement uses TRBV11-2 and TRBJ2-5, with 10 positions matching TRBD2. The CDR3 extends over 15 amino acids. Germline CDR1 reads SGHAT; CDR2 reads FQNNGV. V was pared by 5 bases and J by 5 bases, with 8 bases of the junction left unmatched. The CDR3 nucleotides read TGTGCCAGCAGCCCAACTAGCGGGGTAGGGGAGACCCAGTACTTC. This codes for CASSPTSGVGETQYF.

This clone has only one observation. V usage is TRBV7-3 and J usage is TRBJ2-3; maybe TRBD1 (5 bases). Germline loops: CDR1 SGHTA, CDR2 FQGTGA. This CDR3 contains 13 residues. V gave up 4 bases and J gave up 4 bases, with 9 bases separating them. This CDR3 reads CASSSRGPDTQYF. CDR3 DNA: TGTGCCAGCAGCTCAAGGGGCCCAGATACGCAGTATTTT.

The chain combines TRBV5-6 with TRBJ1-5; tentative D call: TRBD1 (5 bases). V lost 4 bases and J 2 bases, leaving 22 bases between the germline ends. There are 18 residues in the CDR3. The germline gives CDR1 SGHDT, CDR2 YYEEEE. The CDR3 sequence is CASSGRQGPGGGNQPQHF. The CDR3 coding sequence is TGTGCCAGCAGCGGCCGCCAGGGCCCCGGGGGGGGCAATCAGCCCCAGCATTTT.

The rearrangement uses TRBV28 and TRBJ2-1, with 8 bases fitting TRBD2. This CDR3 region has 18 residues. V was clipped by 3 bases and J by 0 bases; unmatched bases: 10. Germline V lookup: CDR1 MDHEN, CDR2 SYDVKM. The CDR3 sequence: CASSFPRGGPSSYNEQFF. The CDR3 DNA follows: TGTGCCAGCAGTTTTCCCCGCGGGGGGCCCTCCTCCTACAATGAGCAGTTCTTC.

This clone showed up just once. The gene calls are TRBV6-6 and TRBJ1-2; D is perhaps TRBD1 (6 bases). The CDR3 length is 16 residues. The germline V and J ends were trimmed by 6 bases and 0 bases, with 17 bases remaining between them. Per germline, CDR1 MNHNY and CDR2 SVGAGI (reference sequence). CDR3 nucleotide sequence: TGTGCCAGCAGACACCAAGGACAGCCAGCTAACTATGGCTACACCTTC. The encoded protein is CASRHQGQPANYGYTF.

The rearrangement joins TRBV5-5 to TRBJ1-1; D uncertain. V was shortened by 0 bases and J by 1 base, with 4 bases between the two germline ends. The germline CDR1 and CDR2 sequences are SGHKS and YYEKEE (reference sequence). The CDR3 runs 13 residues. The chain's CDR3 is CASSLGANTEAFF. The CDR3 nucleotides read TGTGCCAGCAGCTTGGGTGCGAACACTGAAGCTTTCTTT.

The gene calls are TRBV28 and TRBJ2-4; the D gene is possibly TRBD2 (5 bases). The CDR3 is made up of 11 amino acids. Trimming stripped 5 bases from V and 10 bases from J, with 9 bases between. CDR1 is MDHEN and CDR2 is SYDVKM in the germline V gene. CDR3 DNA sequence: TGTGCCAGCAGTCCTCGAGGGATTCAGTACTTC. It yields the protein CASSPRGIQYF.

The chain links TRBV6-1 to TRBJ2-3; D is unresolved. V dropped 7 bases and J dropped 0 bases, with 14 bases sitting between them. CDR3 length: 15 residues. CDR1 and CDR2 (germline): MNHNS, SASEGT. CDR3 sequence reads: CASTSGDTSTDTQYF. The CDR3 DNA reads as TGTGCCAGCACATCCGGCGATACTAGCACAGATACGCAGTATTTT.